This TCR beta chain was captured by sequencing in a study of CD8 T cells in Susac syndrome. With 7 bases removed from V and 4 bases from J, the gap between germline ends came to 20 bases. Germline-derived CDR1 and CDR2 are MNHEY and SVGEGT. The CDR3 extends over 16 amino acids. The authors reverse transcribed about 0.45 to 1 ug RNA with random hexamers. Amplification of TCR beta CDR3 was carried out by immunoSEQ multiplex PCR, which covered 54 Vbeta and 13 Jbeta segments. TCRdb itself ran the immunoSEQ multiplex PCR reads through MiXCR, one entry per CDR3 protein. The sample has just over 80,000 distinct CDR3 sequences; roughly 94% are singletons. The authors sequenced TCR beta from blood CD8+ and CD4+ T cells. Healthy donors constituted the controls, which were matched for age and sex. FACS enriched CD8+ TEMRA cells, while bulk CD8+ and CD4+ were negatively isolated.

V gene TRBV6-2 or TRBV6-3 combines with J gene TRBJ2-1; D possibly corresponds to TRBD1 (6 bases). Sequencing was performed on CD8+ T cells from PBMCs. The receptor was isolated from a human donor in good health. The CDR3 nucleotides are TGTGCCAGCACTCCTTTTACAGGGTGGGATTACAATGAGCAGTTCTTC. Translation gives CASTPFTGWDYNEQFF.